The 4 T cell receptor beta chains below all came from one sample that was sequenced in a study of T cells after posttransplantation cyclophosphamide. The method was immunoSEQ multiplex PCR; TCRdb's version includes in-frame clones alone and lacks a portion of them. The data hold roughly 49,000 clones, with roughly 86% observed a single time. Sequencing was done on a sample of PBMCs. The receptors here all came from a man aged 30 to 45 with a blood cancer, CMV-positive, and with a related stem cell donor.

This clone was found a few times. V is TRBV15 and J is TRBJ1-3; D gene unclear. Per the germline V gene, CDR1 is LNHNV and CDR2 is YYDKDF (reference sequence). V dropped 0 bases and J dropped 2 bases, with 14 bases sitting between them. This CDR3 has 17 amino acids. The CDR3 spells CATSRDISSGTGNTIYF. The CDR3 bases are TGTGCCACCAGCAGAGATATTTCGTCGGGGACTGGAAACACCATATATTTT.

V and J are TRBV27 and TRBJ2-7; 8 positions agree with TRBD2. CDR3 length: 16 residues. The V gene's germline CDR1 is MNHEY and CDR2 SMNVEV (reference sequence). The V segment lost 6 bases and the J segment 2 bases; nucleotides outside the gene matches: 12. The CDR3 spells CASRKTEGSGTYEQYF. As DNA, the CDR3 is TGTGCCAGCAGGAAAACCGAGGGTAGCGGGACCTACGAGCAGTACTTC.

The chain recombines TRBV4-3 with TRBJ2-7, with 8 bases identical to TRBD1. CDR3 size: 16 residues. V lost 0 bases, J lost 3 bases, and 7 bases stayed unmatched. Germline CDR1 reads LGHNA; CDR2 reads YSLEER. CDR3 sequence (DNA): TGCGCCAGCAGCCAAGATGCGGCAGGGGGCTTCTACGAGCAGTACTTC. Its translation is CASSQDAAGGFYEQYF.

This clone has more than one count but fewer than ten. V gene TRBV7-6 combines with J gene TRBJ2-3; D may be TRBD2 (6 bases). The germline V gene has CDR1 SGHVS and CDR2 FNYEAQ. V lost 5 bases and J lost 2, with 14 bases in between. The CDR3 spans 15 residues. The CDR3: CASSRRSGYTDTQYF. DNA for the CDR3: TGTGCCAGCAGCAGACGTAGCGGCTACACAGATACGCAGTATTTT.